This TCR beta chain comes out of a study of shared clonotypes between healthy human individuals. Study-level points and caveats: Specimens sampled were limited to blood, with tissue repertoires likely differing.

The method was immunoSEQ multiplex PCR; TCRdb's version includes in-frame clones alone and lacks a portion of them. Found here are around 2.1 million clones, around 95% of them singletons; the top ten hold around 0.13%. A note on this clone: Antigen unknown.

V lost 5 bases and J lost 4; bases outside the gene matches: 5. The CDR3 is 13 amino acids. Germline V gene lookup returns CDR1 SGHNT and CDR2 YENEEA. Every donor, a Caucasian adult, lived in Nashville, Tennessee. The genes are TRBV11-3 and TRBJ2-7, with 7 nucleotides matching TRBD1. The sample taken for sequencing was naive CD4+ T cells sorted from blood. Subset defined: CD45RA+ positively selected. The TCR sequence derives from a man between 18 and 35 years old in good health. CDR3 region: CASSRWTGYEQYF. CDR3 nucleotides: TGTGCCAGCAGCCGCTGGACAGGTTACGAGCAGTACTTC.